The 10 T cell receptor beta chains below all came from one sample that was sequenced in a study of patients with pleural tuberculosis. TCRdb fed the reads into MiXCR, producing one record per CDR3 protein. The sample lists around 49,000 distinct CDR3 sequences, less than 8% seen once, with around 16% in the top ten. The receptor set was obtained from a human donor with pleural tuberculosis.

This clonotype came up a few times. The chain is built from TRBV5-1 and TRBJ2-1, with 7 bases fitting TRBD2. The V gene's germline CDR1 is SGHRS and CDR2 YFSETQ. The junction had 9 bases not matched to a gene; V was cut back by 0 bases and J by 0 bases. CDR3 length: 18 residues. The CDR3 sequence is CASSLGVLAMSSYNEQFF. CDR3 DNA sequence: TGCGCCAGCAGCTTGGGCGTACTAGCGATGAGCTCCTACAATGAGCAGTTCTTC.

This clonotype was seen many times. The V and J genes are TRBV2 and TRBJ1-2; tentatively, D is TRBD1 (6 bases). Germline assignment: CDR1 SNHLY and CDR2 FYNNEI. Trimming took off 1 base at V and 1 base at J, with 10 bases between the two ends. CDR3 length: 15 amino acids. The CDR3 DNA follows: TGTGCCAGCAGTGAAGATCGGGGGCGTAACTATGGCTACACCTTC. Residues: CASSEDRGRNYGYTF.

The J gene is TRBJ1-1, the V gene TRBV7-3, with a possible D match to TRBD1 (5 bases). The germline V gene encodes CDR1 SGHTA and CDR2 FQGTGA. The V gene lost 0 bases and the J gene lost 1 base, with 18 bases spanning the gap. This CDR3 region has 18 residues. CDR3 sequence: CASSLTMGGPNENTEAFF. DNA for the CDR3: TGTGCCAGCAGCTTAACTATGGGGGGTCCCAATGAGAACACTGAAGCTTTCTTT.

The CDR3 DNA follows: TGTGCCAGCAGCTTGTTCCGGGACGGTACGCAGTATTTT. Translating it yields CASSLFRDGTQYF. The genes are TRBV5-6 and TRBJ2-3; D tentatively reads TRBD1 or TRBD2 (5 bases each). Looked up from germline, CDR1 is SGHDT and CDR2 is YYEEEE. V was clipped by 1 base and J by 8 bases, with 11 bases between them. CDR3 length equals 13 residues.

This clonotype showed up many times. This sequence joins TRBV12-3 or TRBV12-4 and TRBJ2-1; D not resolved. There are 15 residues in the CDR3. Trimming cost V 3 bases and J 0 bases, with 9 bases left between them. The CDR3 DNA is TGTGCCAGCAGTTTGGCGCCAAGCTCCTACAATGAGCAGTTCTTC. Translated: CASSLAPSSYNEQFF.

This clonotype turned up a few times. The genes are TRBV12-3 or TRBV12-4 and TRBJ1-1; 10 bases are a match to TRBD1. The CDR3 is 15 amino acids. Trimming cost V 5 bases and J 0 bases; bases outside gene matches: 3. In DNA, the CDR3 is TGTGCCAGCAGTCCGGGACAGGGGTTGAACACTGAAGCTTTCTTT. Translation gives CASSPGQGLNTEAFF.

This clonotype was counted ten times or more. V and J are TRBV20-1 and TRBJ1-5, with 7 nucleotides matching TRBD1. V shed 6 bases, J shed 4 bases, and the junction held 9 bases outside the gene matches. CDR3 length equals 14 residues. CDR1 is DFQATT and CDR2 is SNEGSKA in the germline V gene (reference sequence). The CDR3 loop is CSALEGAGNQPQHF. The CDR3 DNA reads as TGCAGTGCGTTGGAGGGGGCAGGGAATCAGCCCCAGCATTTT.

The V and J genes are TRBV10-3 and TRBJ1-1; a weak D match, TRBD1 (6 bases). Germline V lookup: CDR1 ENHRY, CDR2 SYGVKD. This CDR3 has 13 residues. V was trimmed by 6 bases and J by 0 bases, leaving 8 bases between them. The CDR3 spells CAIRDRMNTEAFF. CDR3 bases: TGTGCCATCAGGGACAGAATGAACACTGAAGCTTTCTTT.

The V and J genes are TRBV19 and TRBJ2-5, with D perhaps matching TRBD1 or TRBD2 (5 bases each). CDR3 length equals 13 residues. The germline CDR1 and CDR2 sequences are LNHDA and SQIVND (reference sequence). With 4 bases removed from V and 5 bases from J, the gap between germline ends came to 11 bases. CDR3 sequence reads: CASSRGLGETQYF. DNA of the CDR3: TGTGCCAGTAGTAGGGGGTTAGGGGAGACCCAGTACTTC.

The V and J genes are TRBV6-2 or TRBV6-3 and TRBJ1-1, with 8 bases fitting TRBD1. This CDR3 comprises 14 residues. Germline CDR1 and CDR2: MNHEY and SVGEGT. Unmatched junction bases numbered 4, after V lost 0 bases and J lost 7 bases. The CDR3 sequence: CASSYSDRENEAFF. CDR3 nucleotide sequence: TGTGCCAGCAGTTACTCGGACAGGGAGAATGAAGCTTTCTTT.